A selection of T cell receptor beta chains follows, all from one sample in a study of regulatory T cells in long-lasting Graves disease. TCRdb ran MiXCR on the multiplex PCR reads and lists one entry per CDR3 protein. This table holds a few hundred thousand distinct CDR3 sequences, roughly 22% found once. The sample was peripheral blood mononuclear cells (PBMCs), taken when the disease was refractory, from a patient treated with antithyroid drugs. Receptor source: a female donor with Graves disease. Both conserved end residues are part of each CDR3. A D gene is named only where the DNA matches it firmly. Where a row states a size, it is once, few, many or the class of an expanded clone; other rows omit it.

few,TRBV19,NA,TRBJ1-5,TGTGCCAGTAGTATAGAGGCCCAGGGTTATCAGCCCCAGCATTTT,CASSIEAQGYQPQHF
NA,TRBV2,TRBD1,TRBJ2-1,TGTGCCAGCAACGGTAGACAGGGAAGCAATGAGCAGTTCTTC,CASNGRQGSNEQFF
NA,TRBV7-9,NA,TRBJ1-6,TGTGCCAGCAGGTATAGGGACTCCTATAATTCACCCCTCCACTTT,CASRYRDSYNSPLHF
NA,TRBV30,NA,TRBJ1-5,TGTGCCTGGTCAAAGAGGGATCAGCCCCAGCATTTT,CAWSKRDQPQHF
many,TRBV7-3,NA,TRBJ2-5,TGTGCCAGCAGCCGGGGAGGAACCCAAGAGACCCAGTACTTC,CASSRGGTQETQYF
NA,TRBV11-2,TRBD2,TRBJ2-7,TGTGCCAGCAGTCCTAGCGGGAGTGGGGCCTACGAGCAGTACTTC,CASSPSGSGAYEQYF
many,TRBV12-3/TRBV12-4,NA,TRBJ1-1,TGTGCCAGCATCCTTGGAGGGGTGAACACTGAAGCTTTCTTT,CASILGGVNTEAFF
many,TRBV3-1,TRBD2,TRBJ2-5,TGTGCCAGCAGTCTCCAGTTTTCGGGGGGTGGAGAGACCCAGTACTTC,CASSLQFSGGGETQYF
few,TRBV11-3,NA,TRBJ2-5,TGTGCCAGCAGCTTAGGAGGGTATTATGACCAAGAGACCCAGTACTTC,CASSLGGYYDQETQYF
few,TRBV19,NA,TRBJ1-1,TGTGCCAGTAGGGGATTTCGGGGTATGAACACTGAAGCTTTCTTT,CASRGFRGMNTEAFF
few,TRBV19,NA,TRBJ1-2,TGTGCCAGTAGTATTCCGGGACTTCAACATGGCTACACCTTC,CASSIPGLQHGYTF
many,TRBV12-3/TRBV12-4,TRBD1,TRBJ1-2,TGTGCCAGCAGGAACTCACGACAGGGGTCAGATGGCTACACCTTC,CASRNSRQGSDGYTF
few,TRBV25-1,NA,TRBJ1-6,TGTGCCAGCAGTGATTCTAACGGGAGTAATTCACCCCTCCACTTT,CASSDSNGSNSPLHF
NA,TRBV6-2/TRBV6-3,NA,TRBJ2-7,TGTGCCAGCCGTGGTGGGGGCGCGGAGAGCTCCTACGAGCAGTACTTC,CASRGGGAESSYEQYF
NA,TRBV10-3,TRBD1,TRBJ2-7,TGTGCCATCAGTGGTACAGGGGGCGCGTACGAGCAGTACTTC,CAISGTGGAYEQYF
few,TRBV30,NA,TRBJ1-1,TGTGCCTGGACCCACCAGGGTGCCACTGAAGCTTTCTTT,CAWTHQGATEAFF
NA,TRBV20-1,TRBD2,TRBJ2-5,TGCAGTGCTCCACTAGCGGGGCAAGAGACCCAGTACTTC,CSAPLAGQETQYF
NA,TRBV11-1,TRBD1,TRBJ1-6,TGTGCCAGCAGAAACCAGGGGGCGGATAATTCACCCCTCCACTTT,CASRNQGADNSPLHF
NA,TRBV27,NA,TRBJ2-1,TGTGCCAGCAGTGTCCGCGCGGGGTTGGCCTACAATGAGCAGTTCTTC,CASSVRAGLAYNEQFF
many,TRBV2,TRBD2,TRBJ2-2,TGTGCCAGCAGTGGCGGGAAAGCGGGGGCGAACACCGGGGAGCTGTTTTTT,CASSGGKAGANTGELFF
once,TRBV27,TRBD2,TRBJ2-1,TGTGCCAGCAGTCCGGGTCTAGCGGGAGTAATTAGGACCTACAATGAGCAGTTCTTC,CASSPGLAGVIRTYNEQFF
many,TRBV3-1,TRBD1,TRBJ2-7,TGTGCCAGCAGCCAAGGGACAGGGACGTCCTACGAGCAGTACTTC,CASSQGTGTSYEQYF
few,TRBV6-1,NA,TRBJ1-3,TGTGCCAGCACCCGGACCGCTGGAAACACCATATATTTT,CASTRTAGNTIYF
NA,TRBV3-1,NA,TRBJ1-3,TGTGCCAGCACCGGATTGGGGTCTGGAAACACCATATATTTT,CASTGLGSGNTIYF
many,TRBV6-2/TRBV6-3,NA,TRBJ2-5,TGTGCCAGCAAATCCACAGGACCCTCCCCAGCCCAGTACTTC,CASKSTGPSPAQYF
many,TRBV7-2,TRBD2,TRBJ2-5,TGTGCCAGCAGTCTAGCGGGAGAGAAAGAGACCCAGTACTTC,CASSLAGEKETQYF
NA,TRBV4-3,TRBD1,TRBJ2-1,TGCGCCAGCAGCCAGGGTCAGGGGGATGAGCAGTTCTTC,CASSQGQGDEQFF
NA,TRBV7-2,NA,TRBJ1-1,TGTGCCAGCAGCTTCGAGGCCGTGCGCACTGAAGCTTTCTTT,CASSFEAVRTEAFF
many,TRBV28,NA,TRBJ1-5,TGTGCCAGCAGTTTATCGGGTCAGCCCCAGCATTTT,CASSLSGQPQHF
many,TRBV27,NA,TRBJ1-1,TGTGCCAGCAGATCAATCAGGGGTGGCACTGAAGCTTTCTTT,CASRSIRGGTEAFF
few,TRBV28,NA,TRBJ1-3,TGTGCCAGCAGTCCTCTCCCCCGGAGAGGGCGGGGAAACACCATATATTTT,CASSPLPRRGRGNTIYF
many,TRBV27,NA,TRBJ1-1,TGTGCCAGCAGTTTAAAGGTGCAGATGAACACTGAAGCTTTCTTT,CASSLKVQMNTEAFF
many,TRBV11-3,TRBD1,TRBJ2-5,TGTGCCAGCAGCATTTCCGGGACAGGGGAAGAGACCCAGTACTTC,CASSISGTGEETQYF
few,TRBV20-1,NA,TRBJ2-3,TGCAGTGCTAGAGATCAGGCTACAGATACGCAGTATTTT,CSARDQATDTQYF
many,TRBV28,NA,TRBJ1-1,TGTGCCAGCAGCCAACGGGAGGATAACACTGAAGCTTTCTTT,CASSQREDNTEAFF
NA,TRBV5-6,NA,TRBJ1-1,TGTGCCAGCAGCTTGGAGGGTTCCCTCCCTGAAGCTTTCTTT,CASSLEGSLPEAFF
NA,TRBV28,NA,TRBJ2-3,TGTGCCAGCAGCGATGCAGCATTTAGCACAGATACGCAGTATTTT,CASSDAAFSTDTQYF
NA,TRBV7-9,TRBD1,TRBJ1-3,TGTGCCAGCAGCCCTCAGACAGGGTTGCTGGACACCATATATTTT,CASSPQTGLLDTIYF
many,TRBV12-3/TRBV12-4,TRBD1,TRBJ1-1,TGTGCCAGCAGTTTATCCGGGACAGGGGCGTTGAACACTGAAGCTTTCTTT,CASSLSGTGALNTEAFF
many,TRBV6-1,NA,TRBJ2-7,TGTGCCAGCAGTCTAGCGAACTACGAGCAGTACTTC,CASSLANYEQYF
NA,TRBV12-3/TRBV12-4,TRBD1,TRBJ2-3,TGTGCCAGCAGTTTAAGTCCAGGGACAGCAGATACGCAGTATTTT,CASSLSPGTADTQYF
NA,TRBV5-1,TRBD2,TRBJ2-7,TGCGCCAGCAGCTTGCCCAGTCCGACTAGCGAGCGACAAGAGCAGTACTTC,CASSLPSPTSERQEQYF
NA,TRBV30,NA,TRBJ1-2,TGTGCCTGGAGTGTACTGCTGGACGGGTTTTCGGTAACCTTC,CAWSVLLDGFSVTF
NA,TRBV11-2,NA,TRBJ1-6,TGTGCCAGCAGCCCAGTAGTTAATTCACCCCTCCACTTT,CASSPVVNSPLHF
few,TRBV13,NA,TRBJ1-1,TGTGCCAGCAGCTCGGGGTTAGGGGGGACTGAAGCTTTCTTT,CASSSGLGGTEAFF
many,TRBV7-2,NA,TRBJ2-4,TGTGCCAGCAGCTTAGCCCAGTCGACGTCCAAAAACATTCAGTACTTC,CASSLAQSTSKNIQYF
few,TRBV5-1,NA,TRBJ2-6,TGCGCCAGCAGCCCCGCGCTGGCTGGGGCCAACGTCCTGACTTTC,CASSPALAGANVLTF
NA,TRBV6-2/TRBV6-3,NA,TRBJ2-7,TGTGCCAGCAGTTACGCTGACACTACTAACTACGAGCAGTACTTC,CASSYADTTNYEQYF
NA,TRBV9,NA,TRBJ1-5,TGTGCCAGCAGCCCAGGAGTGGGCGCCGGAACCGCGGGCAATCAGCCCCAGCATTTT,CASSPGVGAGTAGNQPQHF
many,TRBV6-5,TRBD2,TRBJ2-7,TGTGCCAGCAGTTACCCGACTAGCGGATACTCCTACGAGCAGTACTTC,CASSYPTSGYSYEQYF
many,TRBV7-2,NA,TRBJ1-2,TGTGCCAGCAGCTCGATTCCAGGAGCAACCTATGGCTACACCTTC,CASSSIPGATYGYTF
NA,TRBV6-1,NA,TRBJ1-4,TGTGCCATCCAGGGGCCCCTTAATGAAAAACTGTTTTTT,CAIQGPLNEKLFF
many,TRBV28,NA,TRBJ2-7,TGTGCCAGCAGTTCCCCGAGACCGGGGGGCCTGTCCTACGAGCAGTACTTC,CASSSPRPGGLSYEQYF
few,TRBV6-5,NA,TRBJ1-5,TGTGCCAGCAGTTACTCGAAGGGGGAAGGGGGCAATCAGCCCCAGCATTTT,CASSYSKGEGGNQPQHF
NA,TRBV20-1,TRBD2,TRBJ2-7,TGCAGTGCCACCCCGGGACTAGCTTCCTACGAGCAGTACTTC,CSATPGLASYEQYF
many,TRBV29-1,NA,TRBJ1-2,TGCAGCGTTGAAGCGGCAGATGGCTACACCTTC,CSVEAADGYTF